Here is one TCR beta chain with its context. As yet, its antigen is unknown. Axillary draining lymph nodes of breast cancer patients supplied the node samples. The germline V gene encodes CDR1 SGHNT and CDR2 YENEEA. The CDR3 is 15 amino acids. J was trimmed by 5 bases and V by 5 bases; bases with no gene match: 3. The data stem from a study of breast tumors, draining lymph nodes, adjacent tissues. Study outcomes and limitations: Data only fit, rather than demonstrated, lymph node origin of most tumor T cells. Compared with lymph nodes, tumors were less diverse; compared with nontumor tissue, more.

TCRdb processed the multiplex PCR reads anew with MiXCR; each CDR3 protein has one entry. The table lists about 180,000 distinct CDR3 sequences, roughly a third of them singletons. The chain recombines TRBV11-3 with TRBJ1-4, with 12 bases that match TRBD1. The sequence came from a female donor with breast cancer. Some clones in this sample may be carry-over from other donors' samples. Sequenced: axillary lymph node tissue. CDR3 DNA sequence: TGTGCCAGCAGCGACGGGACAGGGGGCAATGAAAAACTGTTTTTT. Protein sequence: CASSDGTGGNEKLFF.